Shown below are 9 T cell receptor beta chains from a single sample sequenced in a study of CD8+ T cells in alopecia areata. Described treatment: oral pan-JAK inhibitor, 5-10 mg twice daily. Once RNA had been extracted, it was reverse transcribed into cDNA to act as the sequencing template. Generated by immunoSEQ multiplex PCR, the TCRdb table keeps only in-frame clones and is missing some. This table holds some 110,000 clones, about three fifths found once. Sequenced here: CD8+ T cells sorted from blood, sampled at week 4, from a patient treated with tofacitinib. These receptors all come from a human donor with alopecia areata.

This chain joins TRBV7-3 and TRBJ2-3, with unresolved D. The CDR3 contains 14 residues. Germline loops: CDR1 SGHTA, CDR2 FQGTGA. V gave up 5 bases and J gave up 10 bases, with 19 bases separating them. The DNA of the CDR3 is TGTGCCAGCAGCCCCTGGATACAATTGAGCTCGCAGTATTTT. Its protein is CASSPWIQLSSQYF.

The CDR3 DNA sequence: TGTGCCACCAGACCCTTGGCCTCCTACGAGCAGTACTTC. It specifies CATRPLASYEQYF. V and J are TRBV15 and TRBJ2-7, with D unresolved. Per the germline V gene, CDR1 is LNHNV and CDR2 is YYDKDF (reference sequence). V was cut by 6 bases and J by 0 bases, with 9 bases left in between. The CDR3 runs to 13 residues.

The V and J genes are TRBV19 and TRBJ1-4; D remains unclear. The V end lost 4 bases, the J end lost 5 bases, and 5 bases lay between the germline ends. Germline V gives CDR1 LNHDA, CDR2 SQIVND (reference sequence). CDR3 length: 12 amino acids. The CDR3, as DNA: TGTGCCAGTAGTACCGGGAATGAAAAACTGTTTTTT. Encoded protein: CASSTGNEKLFF.

This clone occurred a few times. The CDR3 reads CSVEDFEGVGTEAFF. The CDR3 nucleotides are TGCAGCGTTGAAGATTTTGAGGGGGTTGGCACTGAAGCTTTCTTT. This rearrangement joins TRBV29-1 to TRBJ1-1; D might be TRBD1 (6 bases). The CDR3 has 15 amino acids. Deletions cut 0 bases from V and 4 bases from J, with 15 bases between. The germline V gene has CDR1 SQVTM and CDR2 ANQGSEA.

This clone has only one observation. V gene TRBV9 combines with J gene TRBJ2-3; no clear D. Germline CDR1 is SGDLS and CDR2 is YYNGEE. CDR3 size: 14 residues. The germline V and J ends were trimmed by 4 bases and 6 bases, with 15 bases remaining between them. For the CDR3, the DNA is TGTGCCAGCAGCCTCCATGGCGCGCGGGATACGCAGTATTTT. Translation gives CASSLHGARDTQYF.

Comments on this clone: A read error may account for a junction end that differs from germline. The chain joins TRBV7-2 to TRBJ2-5; D not resolved. The CDR3 is 14 residues long. Per the germline V gene, CDR1 is SGHTA and CDR2 is FQGNSA. The CDR3 sequence is CASSLVADQETRYF. CDR3 DNA sequence: TGTGCCAGCAGCTTAGTAGCCGATCAAGAGACCCGGTACTTC.

The gene calls are TRBV5-6 and TRBJ2-6; 7 bases are a match to TRBD1. Germline lookup yields CDR1 SGHDT and CDR2 YYEEEE. J gave up 2 bases and V 4 bases, and 3 bases lay outside the gene matches. The CDR3 covers 15 residues. The CDR3 sequence: CASSLDRAGANVLTF. The CDR3 DNA sequence: TGTGCCAGCAGCCTCGACAGGGCTGGGGCCAACGTCCTGACTTTC.

The genes are TRBV28 and TRBJ1-6; TRBD1 might be the D (6 bases). Germline V gene lookup returns CDR1 MDHEN and CDR2 SYDVKM. V lost 3 bases and J 7 bases, leaving 10 bases between the germline ends. The CDR3 contains 14 residues. The CDR3 is CASSLGQGNSPLHF. In DNA, the CDR3 is TGTGCCAGCAGTTTGGGGCAGGGGAATTCACCCCTCCACTTT. Full variable domain (remainder filled in from reference TRBV28 and TRBJ1-6): DVKVTQSSRYLVKRTGEKVFLECVQDMDHENMFWYRQDPGLGLRLIYFSYDVKMKEKGDIPEGYSVSREKKERFSLILESASTNQTSMYLCASSLGQGNSPLHFGNGTRLTVT.

This clone turned up a few times. The gene calls are TRBV6-5 and TRBJ1-2; D unresolved. Deletions cut 6 bases from V and 5 bases from J, with 13 bases between. There are 13 residues in the CDR3. Germline V gene data show CDR1 as MNHEY and CDR2 as SVGAGI. This chain's CDR3 is CASRLSAGYGYTF. As DNA, the CDR3 is TGTGCCAGCAGATTATCGGCTGGGTATGGCTACACCTTC.